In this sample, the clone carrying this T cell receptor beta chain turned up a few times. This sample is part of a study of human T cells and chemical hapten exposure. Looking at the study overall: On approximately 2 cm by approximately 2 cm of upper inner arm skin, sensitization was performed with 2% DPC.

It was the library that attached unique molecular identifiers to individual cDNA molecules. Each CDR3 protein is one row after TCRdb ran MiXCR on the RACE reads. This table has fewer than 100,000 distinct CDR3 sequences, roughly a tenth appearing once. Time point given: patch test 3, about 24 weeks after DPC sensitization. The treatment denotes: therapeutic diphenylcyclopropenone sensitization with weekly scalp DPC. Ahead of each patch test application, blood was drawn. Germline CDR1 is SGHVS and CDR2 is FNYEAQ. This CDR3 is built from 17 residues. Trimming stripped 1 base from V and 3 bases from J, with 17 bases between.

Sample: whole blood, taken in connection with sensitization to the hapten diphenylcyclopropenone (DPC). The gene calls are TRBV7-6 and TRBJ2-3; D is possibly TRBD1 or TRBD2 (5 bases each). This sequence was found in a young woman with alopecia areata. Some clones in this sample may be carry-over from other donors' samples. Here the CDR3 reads CASSLGRPPGPTDTQYF. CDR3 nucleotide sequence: TGTGCCAGCAGCTTAGGCAGACCTCCGGGACCTACAGATACGCAGTATTTT. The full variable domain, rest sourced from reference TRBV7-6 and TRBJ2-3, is GAGVSQSPRYKVTKRGQDVALRCDPISGHVSLYWYRQALGQGPEFLTYFNYEAQQDKSGLPNDRFSAERPEGSISTLTIQRTEQRDSAMYRCASSLGRPPGPTDTQYFGPGTRLTVL.